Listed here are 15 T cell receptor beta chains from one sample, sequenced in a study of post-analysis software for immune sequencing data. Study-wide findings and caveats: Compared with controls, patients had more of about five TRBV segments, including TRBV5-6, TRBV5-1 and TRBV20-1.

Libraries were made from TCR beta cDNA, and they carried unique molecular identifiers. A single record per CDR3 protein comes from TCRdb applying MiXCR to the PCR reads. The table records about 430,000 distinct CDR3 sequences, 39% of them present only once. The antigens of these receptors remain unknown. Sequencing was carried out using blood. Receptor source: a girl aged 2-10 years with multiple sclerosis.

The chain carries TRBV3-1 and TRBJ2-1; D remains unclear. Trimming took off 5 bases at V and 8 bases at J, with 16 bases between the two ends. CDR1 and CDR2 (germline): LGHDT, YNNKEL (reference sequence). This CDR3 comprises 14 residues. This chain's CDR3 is CASSNLGPVDEQFF. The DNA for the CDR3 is TGTGCCAGCAGCAACCTGGGCCCTGTGGATGAGCAGTTCTTC.

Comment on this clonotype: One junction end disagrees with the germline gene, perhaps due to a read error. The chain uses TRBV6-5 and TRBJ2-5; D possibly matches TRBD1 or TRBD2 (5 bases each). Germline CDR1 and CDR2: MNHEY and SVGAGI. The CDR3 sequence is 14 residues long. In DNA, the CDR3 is TGTGTCAGCAGTTACTCTTGGGGGAGAGAGAACCAGTACTTC. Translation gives CVSSYSWGRENQYF.

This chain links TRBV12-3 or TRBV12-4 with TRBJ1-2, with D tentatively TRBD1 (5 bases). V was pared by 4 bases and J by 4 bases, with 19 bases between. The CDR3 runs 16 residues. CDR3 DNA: TGTGCCAGCAGTTCCCCTCAGGGCAAAAGCGGCTATGGCTACACCTTC. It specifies CASSSPQGKSGYGYTF.

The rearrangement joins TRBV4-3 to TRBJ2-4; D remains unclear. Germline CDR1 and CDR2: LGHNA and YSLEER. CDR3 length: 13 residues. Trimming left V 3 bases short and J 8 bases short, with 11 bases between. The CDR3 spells CASSQQPQDIQYF. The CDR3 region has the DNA TGCGCCAGCAGCCAGCAACCCCAGGACATTCAGTACTTC.

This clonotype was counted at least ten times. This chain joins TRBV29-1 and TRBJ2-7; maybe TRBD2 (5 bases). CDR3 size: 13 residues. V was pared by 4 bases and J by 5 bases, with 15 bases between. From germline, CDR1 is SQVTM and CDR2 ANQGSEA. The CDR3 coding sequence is TGCAGCGTTGTAGGGAGATTTAAGGACGAGCAGTACTTC. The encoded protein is CSVVGRFKDEQYF.

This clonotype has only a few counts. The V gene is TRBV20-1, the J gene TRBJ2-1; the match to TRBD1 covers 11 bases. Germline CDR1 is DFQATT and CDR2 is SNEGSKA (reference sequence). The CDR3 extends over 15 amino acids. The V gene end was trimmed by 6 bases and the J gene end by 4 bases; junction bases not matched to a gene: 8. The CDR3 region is CSALKGTGGYNEQFF. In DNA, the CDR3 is TGCAGTGCCCTAAAAGGGACAGGGGGTTACAATGAGCAGTTCTTC.

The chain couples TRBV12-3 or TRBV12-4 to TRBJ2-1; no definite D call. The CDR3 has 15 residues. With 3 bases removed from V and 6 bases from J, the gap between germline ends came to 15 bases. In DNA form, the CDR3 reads TGTGCCAGCAGTTTGGAACGCAATCTTCCCAATGAGCAGTTCTTC. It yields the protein CASSLERNLPNEQFF.

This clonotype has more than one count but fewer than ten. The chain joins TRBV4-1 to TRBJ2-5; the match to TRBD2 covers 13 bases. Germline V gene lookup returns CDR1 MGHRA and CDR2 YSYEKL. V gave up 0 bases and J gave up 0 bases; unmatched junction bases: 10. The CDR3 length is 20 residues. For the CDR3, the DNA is TGCGCCAGCAGCCAAGACTGGGTAGGACTAGCGGGGGCCTACCAAGAGACCCAGTACTTC. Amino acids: CASSQDWVGLAGAYQETQYF.

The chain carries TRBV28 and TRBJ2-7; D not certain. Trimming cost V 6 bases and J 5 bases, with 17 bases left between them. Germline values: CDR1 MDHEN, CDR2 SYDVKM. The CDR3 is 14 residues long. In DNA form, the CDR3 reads TGTGCCAGCAGCCCCGTTATCCGGGTTGACGAGCAGTACTTC. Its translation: CASSPVIRVDEQYF.

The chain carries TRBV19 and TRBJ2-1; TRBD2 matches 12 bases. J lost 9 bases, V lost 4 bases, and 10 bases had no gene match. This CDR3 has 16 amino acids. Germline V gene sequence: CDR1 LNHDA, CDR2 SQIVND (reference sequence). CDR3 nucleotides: TGTGCCAGTAGTACGAACTCACTAGCGGGGGGAGGTGAGCAGTTCTTC. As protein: CASSTNSLAGGGEQFF.

DNA for the CDR3: TGTGCCAGCAGCTCAATGACTAGCAGGGGGGCCGGAGATACGCAGTATTTT. This sequence encodes CASSSMTSRGAGDTQYF. J is TRBJ2-3 and V is TRBV7-3; D is perhaps TRBD1 or TRBD2 (7 bases each). Trimming shortened V by 4 bases and J by 5 bases, and 22 bases separated the two germline ends. Germline V gene data show CDR1 as SGHTA and CDR2 as FQGTGA. This CDR3 region has 17 residues.

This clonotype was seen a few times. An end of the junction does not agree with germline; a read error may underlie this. The CDR3 DNA is TGCGCCAGCAGCCATCGTGGGATGAATAATTCACTCCTCCACTTT. Amino acids: CASSHRGMNNSLLHF. The chain joins TRBV4-1 to TRBJ1-6, with D unclear. Germline-derived CDR1 and CDR2 are MGHRA and YSYEKL. The CDR3 totals 15 residues.

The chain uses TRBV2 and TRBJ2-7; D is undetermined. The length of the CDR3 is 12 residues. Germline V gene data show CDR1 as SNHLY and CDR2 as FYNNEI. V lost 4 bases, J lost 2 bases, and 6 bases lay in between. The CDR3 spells CASSGPTYEQYF. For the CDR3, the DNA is TGTGCCAGCAGTGGCCCTACCTACGAGCAGTACTTC.

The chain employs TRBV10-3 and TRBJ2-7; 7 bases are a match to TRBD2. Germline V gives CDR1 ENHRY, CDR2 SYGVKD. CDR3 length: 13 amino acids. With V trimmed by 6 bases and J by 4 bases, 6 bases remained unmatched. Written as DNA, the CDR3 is TGTGCCATCAGCCATTTGGGGGGGTACGAGCAGTACTTC. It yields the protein CAISHLGGYEQYF.

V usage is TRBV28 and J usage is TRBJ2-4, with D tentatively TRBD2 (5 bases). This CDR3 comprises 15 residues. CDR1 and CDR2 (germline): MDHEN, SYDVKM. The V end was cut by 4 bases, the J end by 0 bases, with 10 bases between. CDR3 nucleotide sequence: TGTGCCAGCAGTTACTTAGGACTAGCCAAAAACATTCAGTACTTC. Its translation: CASSYLGLAKNIQYF.